This T cell receptor beta chain was profiled in a study of T-cell reconstitution after alpha-beta-depleted transplantation in children. There are many counts of this clonotype. Its antigen is currently unknown. Study-level findings and limits: Several hundred expanded graft clones reportedly were the source of alpha-beta T cells about two months after transplant. T-cell counts and diversity at one year following transplant were attributed mainly to newly produced T cells. High day-60 TCRbeta diversity in some patients came from surviving recipient T cells and thymic progenitors.

Preparing the TCRbeta library involved the use of unique molecular identifiers. TCRdb analysed the PCR reads with MiXCR anew, one entry per CDR3 protein. The profile shows hundreds of thousands of distinct CDR3 sequences, around 7.5% of them singletons. The CDR3 runs 15 residues. The ends lost 3 bases at V and 2 bases at J; junction bases unmatched: 4. The receptor was derived from a male patient younger than 18 who had a stem cell transplant for acute lymphoblastic leukemia, so the T cells may come from the graft donor. The sequencing here drew on PBMCs, mostly from graft donor cells, taken 180 days after TCRalphabeta/CD19-depleted stem cell transplant. V is TRBV12-3 or TRBV12-4 and J is TRBJ2-1; 7 positions match TRBD2. The DNA for the CDR3 is TGTGCCAGCAGTTTCGTGGGGGGGACCTACAATGAGCAGTTCTTC. Its protein product is CASSFVGGTYNEQFF.